This T cell receptor (beta chain) came from a study of OX40 agonist ivuxolimab in advanced cancers. Concerning the study at large: Ivuxolimab, which targeted the costimulatory receptor OX40 (CD134), was an agonistic, fully human IgG2 monoclonal antibody. Intravenous ivuxolimab was administered to patients every 2 weeks at six dose levels: 0.01, 0.1, 0.3, 1.5, 3 and 10 mg/kg. Of the roughly 50 dose-escalation patients, hepatocellular carcinoma was present in about 19, melanoma in some 15, renal cell carcinoma in 9 and head and neck cancer in 9. A male proportion of about 79% and a mean age of approximately 55 years, ranging from roughly 23 to 80, were recorded for the dose-escalation cohort. Patients were allowed to have had prior anti-PD-1, anti-PD-L1 or anti-CTLA-4 therapy, and approximately 40% of the dose-escalation patients had been treated with checkpoint inhibitors. Partial responses occurred in three dose-escalation patients: two with cutaneous melanoma and one with hepatocellular carcinoma. Peripheral TCRbeta sequencing was intended to test whether TCR sequence diversity was altered and clonal T-cell expansion was caused by ivuxolimab. The monotherapy dose-escalation portion (N of about 47 patients) of the phase I ivuxolimab trial is reported in the paper. Results and caveats for the whole study, not just this receptor: In partial responders in the 0.1-3.0 mg/kg groups, normalized peripheral clonal expansion was found to be among the lowest, especially among CD8+ T cells. After ivuxolimab, expanded clones were on average more numerous among CD8+ T cells than among CD4+ T cells. Clonal expansion of both CD4+ and CD8+ blood T cells was observed from baseline to week 6 at doses 0.1 to 3.0 mg/kg. Antigen specificity was not determined for the clonally expanded peripheral T cells. Low levels of normalized T-cell clonal expansion were also shown by some nonresponding patients.

For sequencing of the TCRbeta CDR3 region, genomic DNA was extracted from the sorted cells. TCRbeta CDR3 regions were sequenced using the immunoSEQ Assay. Held by TCRdb, this immuneACCESS table contains in-frame sequences only and omits some clones. Under half of the omission traces to an unresolved V gene where checked; the cause of the rest is unknown. Within this sample are 13,000 to 15,000 clones, with approximately 93% of them counted one time only. The ten most abundant clones make up around a fifth of the sample. The junction carries 6 bases between V and J, which are trimmed by 0 bases and 1 base respectively. From cysteine to phenylalanine, the CDR3 is 14 amino acids long. Of the read, only the CDR3 DNA is kept; its 42 bases are in frame from base 1. The CDR1 and CDR2 encoded by the germline V gene are SNHLY and FYNNEI. A note on this clone: Its cognate antigen has yet to be identified. No base quality information exists; no much larger clone differs at one position.

The trial excluded patients who had a history of autoimmune disease or were on systemic immunosuppression. Peripheral blood for TCR sequencing was collected from all dose cohorts at baseline, on cycle 4 day 1, and on cycle 7 day 1. Samples came from an open-label, multicenter, first-in-human phase I dose-escalation trial of ivuxolimab. Adults with locally advanced or metastatic head and neck squamous cell, hepatocellular, melanoma or renal cell carcinoma were enrolled in the trial. Before TCR sequencing, CD4+ T cells and CD8+ T cells were sorted from peripheral blood as separate populations. The sample consisted of CD4+ or CD8+ T cells sorted from blood, taken in a trial of the OX40 agonist ivuxolimab. This chain joins TRBV2 to TRBJ1-1; a confident D gene designation cannot be given. The sequence came from an adult with an advanced solid tumor such as melanoma, head and neck, liver or kidney cancer. The CDR3 corresponds to CASSEAAGNTEAFF. The bases are TGTGCCAGCAGTGAAGCAGCAGGGAACACTGAAGCTTTCTTT.